The 29 T cell receptor beta chains presented below share a single source sample, sequenced in a study of T cell responses to AZD1222 COVID-19 vaccine. The protocol was immunoSEQ multiplex PCR, while the TCRdb copy is restricted to in-frame clones and leaves out a portion. In the table there are approximately 130,000 clones, about 82% of which are singletons. The sequencing here drew on peripheral blood, taken 28 days after the second dose of the MenACWY control vaccine. The receptors come from an adult who received the MenACWY meningococcal vaccine as a control.

The sample holds a few counts of this clone. The chain has TRBV21-1 and TRBJ2-7; no check of the table's D call, TRBD2, against the DNA was made. TRBV21-1 is described as a pseudogene. The CDR3 is made up of 9 amino acids. The chain's CDR3 is CASYFWQYV. CDR3 bases: TGTGCCAGTTACTTTTGGCAGTACGTC.

This chain uses TRBV9 with TRBJ1-3, with no clear D. CDR1 SGDLS and CDR2 YYNGEE come from the germline V gene. This CDR3 has 16 amino acids. The V gene lost 0 bases and the J gene lost 4 bases, with 14 bases spanning the gap. The CDR3 reads CASSVASTESGNTIYF. The CDR3, as DNA: TGTGCCAGCAGCGTAGCGTCCACCGAATCCGGAAACACCATATATTTT.

The genes are TRBV7-8 and TRBJ1-1, with TRBD1 as a possible D gene (6 bases). The CDR3 sequence is 14 residues long. Trimming took off 8 bases at V and 1 base at J, with 14 bases between the two ends. The germline gives CDR1 SGHVS, CDR2 FQNEAQ. CDR3 amino acids: CASQDEGGNTEAFF. The CDR3 bases are TGTGCCAGCCAGGACGAAGGGGGGAACACTGAAGCTTTCTTT. The variable domain in full, completed from reference TRBV7-8 and TRBJ1-1, reads GAGVSQSPRYKVAKRGQDVALRCDPISGHVSLFWYQQALGQGPEFLTYFQNEAQLDKSGLPSDRFFAERPEGSVSTLKIQRTQQEDSAVYLCASQDEGGNTEAFFGQGTRLTVV.

This clone was seen only once. V is TRBV18 and J is TRBJ2-7, with D possibly being TRBD1 (5 bases). Germline V CDR1 and CDR2: KGHSH, LQKENI. V lost 0 bases to trimming and J lost 1 base, with 19 bases between them. The CDR3 loop spans 18 amino acids. For the CDR3, the DNA is TGTGCCAGCTCACCACCTCTTGGATCGGCAGGGCAGTCCTACGAGCAGTACTTC. This codes for CASSPPLGSAGQSYEQYF.

The chain combines TRBV10-3 with TRBJ1-3, with D maybe TRBD1 (6 bases). Per germline, CDR1 ENHRY and CDR2 SYGVKD. The CDR3 is made up of 15 amino acids. The V end was cut by 4 bases, the J end by 0 bases, with 10 bases between. The CDR3 loop is CAISAGTPSGNTIYF. In nucleotides, the CDR3 is TGTGCCATCAGTGCCGGGACACCCTCTGGAAACACCATATATTTT.

The table lists this clone with a few counts. The J gene is TRBJ1-1, the V gene TRBV6-5, with D unresolved. Trimming stripped 0 bases from V and 4 bases from J, with 15 bases between. The V gene's germline CDR1 is MNHEY and CDR2 SVGAGI. The CDR3 length is 16 residues. CDR3 in amino acids: CASSYSMSGVGTEAFF. CDR3 coding DNA: TGTGCCAGCAGTTACTCGATGTCGGGTGTAGGCACTGAAGCTTTCTTT.

The chain links TRBV6-6 to TRBJ1-5; no definite D call. This CDR3 is built from 17 residues. V lost 5 bases and J lost 0, with 17 bases in between. The germline CDR1 and CDR2 sequences are MNHNY and SVGAGI (reference sequence). This chain's CDR3 is CASSHPRSLNSNQPQHF. As DNA, the CDR3 is TGTGCCAGCAGTCACCCCCGCAGCTTGAATAGCAATCAGCCCCAGCATTTT.

This rearrangement joins TRBV4-1 to TRBJ2-5; 7 nucleotides align to TRBD2. Germline assignment: CDR1 MGHRA and CDR2 YSYEKL. This CDR3 contains 16 residues. The V gene end was trimmed by 1 base and the J gene end by 7 bases; junction bases not matched to a gene: 12. CDR3 residues: CASSQGRGGNLRTQYF. The DNA of the CDR3 is TGCGCCAGCAGCCAAGGACGGGGAGGGAACCTCAGGACCCAGTACTTC.

The rearrangement uses TRBV7-3 and TRBJ1-2, with D possibly TRBD1 on 5 matching bases. The germline V gene encodes CDR1 SGHTA and CDR2 FQGTGA. The ends were cut back, 5 bases at V and 2 bases at J, with 18 bases in the middle. The CDR3 consists of 16 residues. CDR3: CASSLRPYGGNYGYTF. In DNA form, the CDR3 reads TGTGCCAGCAGCCTAAGACCCTATGGGGGGAACTATGGCTACACCTTC.

The V and J genes are TRBV7-9 and TRBJ2-6; D not resolved. The CDR3 sequence is 12 residues long. CDR1 SEHNR and CDR2 FQNEAQ come from the germline V gene (reference sequence). V was shortened by 10 bases and J by 2 bases, with 6 bases between the two germline ends. CDR3 DNA sequence: TGTGCCACGACACCTGGGGCCAACGTCCTGACTTTC. Its translation: CATTPGANVLTF.

In DNA form, the CDR3 reads TGTGCCAGCAGTGCGGAGGGGCAGGGGGAGCAGTACTTC. Translated: CASSAEGQGEQYF. The V gene is TRBV2, the J gene TRBJ2-7; D tentatively reads TRBD1 or TRBD2 (6 bases each). Trimming shortened V by 4 bases and J by 7 bases, and 14 bases separated the two germline ends. Germline loops: CDR1 SNHLY, CDR2 FYNNEI. The CDR3 extends over 13 amino acids.

The chain recombines TRBV27 with TRBJ1-5; 7 positions agree with TRBD1. The trim removed 1 base at V and 6 bases at J, leaving 6 bases unmatched. The CDR3 runs to 15 residues. CDR1 MNHEY and CDR2 SMNVEV come from the germline V gene (reference sequence). Here the CDR3 reads CASSLWARGGQPQHF. In nucleotides, the CDR3 is TGTGCCAGCAGTTTATGGGCCAGGGGGGGTCAGCCCCAGCATTTT.

The DNA for the CDR3 is TGTGCCACCAGTGATCCCACCCGGGACAGGGGTCGTACCGGGGAGCTGTTTTTT. Translated: CATSDPTRDRGRTGELFF. The genes are TRBV24-1 and TRBJ2-2, with 10 positions matching TRBD1. V was pared by 3 bases and J by 5 bases, with 11 bases of the junction left unmatched. There are 18 residues in the CDR3. Germline V gene data show CDR1 as KGHDR and CDR2 as SFDVKD.

The genes are TRBV5-6 and TRBJ1-4, with unresolved D. The germline CDR1 and CDR2 sequences are SGHDT and YYEEEE. CDR3 length: 13 residues. Trimming stripped 0 bases from V and 5 bases from J, with 5 bases between. CDR3 sequence (DNA): TGTGCCAGCAGCTTGGAGCTGAATGAAAAACTGTTTTTT. Translating it yields CASSLELNEKLFF.

The rearrangement joins TRBV19 to TRBJ1-3; 8 bases match TRBD1. The trim removed 3 bases at V and 4 bases at J, leaving 11 bases unmatched. Germline lookup yields CDR1 LNHDA and CDR2 SQIVND (reference sequence). The CDR3 contains 17 residues. The CDR3 here is CASSILLSGGSGNTIYF. The CDR3 DNA sequence: TGTGCCAGTAGTATCCTCCTTTCAGGGGGCTCCGGAAACACCATATATTTT.

Written as DNA, the CDR3 is TGTGCCACCAGTGATTTTGGCCCTTCCCCCCCGCAGGCTGAAGCTTTCTTT. It encodes CATSDFGPSPPQAEAFF. The chain couples TRBV24-1 to TRBJ1-1, with D unclear. The CDR3 consists of 17 residues. V dropped 1 base and J dropped 6 bases, with 20 bases sitting between them. Germline V gene lookup returns CDR1 KGHDR and CDR2 SFDVKD.

The V call is TRBV11-3, the J call TRBJ2-7; 14 nucleotides line up with TRBD2. The length of the CDR3 is 17 residues. The germline V gene has CDR1 SGHNT and CDR2 YENEEA. The V and J ends lost 1 base and 2 bases, in that order; junction bases with no gene match: 4. The CDR3 sequence is CASSLGGGLAGAYEQYF. The CDR3 DNA reads TGTGCCAGCAGCTTAGGAGGGGGACTAGCGGGGGCCTACGAGCAGTACTTC.

This clone occurred once. The rearrangement uses TRBV5-4 and TRBJ1-2; D not certain. Trimming removed 1 base at V and 3 bases at J, with 7 bases between. CDR1 is SGHNT, CDR2 YYREEE, per germline (reference sequence). The CDR3 totals 13 residues. DNA for the CDR3: TGTGCCAGCAGCTTGACGCGTGACTATGGCTACACCTTC. As protein: CASSLTRDYGYTF. The full variable domain, with the rest looked up from reference TRBV5-4 and TRBJ1-2, is ETGVTQSPTHLIKTRGQQVTLRCSSQSGHNTVSWYQQALGQGPQFIFQYYREEENGRGNFPPRFSGLQFPNYSSELNVNALELDDSALYLCASSLTRDYGYTFGSGTRLTVV.

The chain's CDR3 is CASSRTGLSTEAFF. As DNA, the CDR3 is TGTGCCAGCAGCCGGACAGGGTTGAGCACTGAAGCTTTCTTT. The gene calls are TRBV7-2 and TRBJ1-1, with TRBD1 matching 8 bases. Per germline, CDR1 SGHTA and CDR2 FQGNSA. V shed 5 bases, J shed 4 bases, and the junction held 6 bases outside the gene matches. The length of the CDR3 is 14 residues.

The rearrangement uses TRBV11-2 and TRBJ1-3; 8 bases map to TRBD1. After removal of 5 bases from V and 2 bases from J, the junction contained 2 bases not matched to a gene. Germline CDR1 SGHAT, CDR2 FQNNGV. The CDR3 has 14 amino acids. The CDR3 DNA reads TGTGCCAGCAGCCCGACAGGGGCTGGAAACACCATATATTTT. This gives the protein CASSPTGAGNTIYF.

The chain links TRBV4-3 to TRBJ1-5; no firm D call. The CDR3 totals 17 residues. The V end lost 1 base, the J end lost 0 bases, and 13 bases lay between the germline ends. Germline lookup yields CDR1 LGHNA and CDR2 YSLEER. The CDR3 DNA sequence: TGCGCCAGCAGCCAAGCGGCGGCCACCCATAGCAATCAGCCCCAGCATTTT. Protein sequence: CASSQAAATHSNQPQHF.

The chain has TRBV9 and TRBJ2-1, with D hard to call. The V end lost 3 bases, the J end lost 0 bases, and 10 bases lay between the germline ends. This CDR3 has 15 amino acids. Germline lookup yields CDR1 SGDLS and CDR2 YYNGEE. DNA of the CDR3: TGTGCCAGCAGCGCCAGTGGTGGCTCCTACAATGAGCAGTTCTTC. This encodes CASSASGGSYNEQFF.

The J gene is TRBJ2-5, the V gene TRBV28, with D perhaps assigned TRBD1 or TRBD2 (6 bases each). Germline V gives CDR1 MDHEN, CDR2 SYDVKM. V lost 2 bases and J lost 7, with 14 bases in between. This CDR3 comprises 14 residues. CDR3 DNA: TGTGCCAGCAGTTTACCCCGGGGGCGTTCGACCCAGTACTTC. As protein: CASSLPRGRSTQYF.

This chain links TRBV6-1 with TRBJ2-2, with D perhaps matching TRBD1 (5 bases). Germline CDR1 is MNHNS and CDR2 is SASEGT. The CDR3 is made up of 15 amino acids. With 2 bases removed from V and 7 bases from J, the gap between germline ends came to 14 bases. The CDR3 protein is CASSEMGPRGGELFF. DNA for the CDR3: TGTGCCAGCAGTGAAATGGGGCCACGCGGCGGGGAGCTGTTTTTT.

This clone was detected only once. The chain joins TRBV29-1 to TRBJ1-2; D unresolved. The CDR3 is 12 residues long. CDR1 and CDR2 (germline): SQVTM, ANQGSEA. V shed 4 bases and J shed 5 bases, with 11 bases lying between them. The CDR3 sequence is CSVAPGSYGYTF. The CDR3 DNA reads TGCAGCGTTGCGCCAGGAAGTTATGGCTACACCTTC. The complete variable domain, with remaining parts taken from reference TRBV29-1 and TRBJ1-2, reads SAVISQKPSRDICQRGTSLTIQCQVDSQVTMMFWYRQQPGQSLTLIATANQGSEATYESGFVIDKFPISRPNLTFSTLTVSNMSPEDSSIYLCSVAPGSYGYTFGSGTRLTVV.

This clone showed up just once. The gene calls are TRBV11-2 and TRBJ1-5; D unresolved. CDR1 and CDR2 from the germline V gene are SGHAT and FQNNGV. Trimming took off 0 bases at V and 0 bases at J, with 9 bases between the two ends. The CDR3 length is 16 residues. CDR3 sequence reads: CASSLEGSTSNQPQHF. The CDR3 nucleotides are TGTGCCAGCAGCTTAGAGGGCTCGACTAGCAATCAGCCCCAGCATTTT.

The chain recombines TRBV19 with TRBJ1-1; 8 positions agree with TRBD1. The J segment lost 1 base and the V segment lost 0 bases, leaving 1 base of the junction unmatched. CDR3 length: 15 amino acids. The germline gives CDR1 LNHDA, CDR2 SQIVND (reference sequence). CDR3 residues: CASSIEDRANTEAFF. In DNA form, the CDR3 reads TGTGCCAGTAGTATAGAGGACAGGGCGAACACTGAAGCTTTCTTT.

This sequence joins TRBV7-2 and TRBJ1-3, with unresolved D. Between the trimmed V and J ends, which lost 4 bases and 0 bases, there was a span of 10 bases. This CDR3 has 15 residues. In germline, CDR1 is SGHTA, CDR2 FQGNSA. CDR3 bases: TGTGCCAGCAGCTCAGCCCCTAACTCTGGAAACACCATATATTTT. Protein sequence: CASSSAPNSGNTIYF.

V usage is TRBV29-1 and J usage is TRBJ2-7; 7 bases map to TRBD1. CDR3 length equals 14 residues. V trimming: 5 bases; J trimming: 2 bases; junction bases outside the gene matches: 9. CDR1 is SQVTM and CDR2 is ANQGSEA in the germline V gene. Here the CDR3 reads CSVLGGQPPYEQYF. CDR3 sequence (DNA): TGCAGCGTTCTAGGGGGCCAACCCCCCTACGAGCAGTACTTC.